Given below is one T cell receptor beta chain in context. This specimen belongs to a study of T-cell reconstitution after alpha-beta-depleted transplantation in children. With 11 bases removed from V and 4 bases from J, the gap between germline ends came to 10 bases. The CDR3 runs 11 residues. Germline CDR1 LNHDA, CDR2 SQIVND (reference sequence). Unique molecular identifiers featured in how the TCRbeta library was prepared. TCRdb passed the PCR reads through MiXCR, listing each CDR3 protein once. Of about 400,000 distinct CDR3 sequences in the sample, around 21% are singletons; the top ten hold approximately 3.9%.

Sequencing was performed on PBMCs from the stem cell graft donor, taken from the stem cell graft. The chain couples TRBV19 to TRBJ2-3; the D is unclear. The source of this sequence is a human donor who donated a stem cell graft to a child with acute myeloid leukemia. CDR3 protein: CASRWADTQYF. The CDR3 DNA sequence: TGTGCCTCTCGGTGGGCAGATACGCAGTATTTT. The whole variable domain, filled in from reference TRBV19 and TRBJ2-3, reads DGGITQSPKYLFRKEGQNVTLSCEQNLNHDAMYWYRQDPGQGLRLIYYSQIVNDFQKGDIAEGYSVSREKKESFPLTVTSAQKNPTAFYLCASRWADTQYFGPGTRLTVL.